This is a list of T cell receptor beta chains from one sample in a study of blood T cells in healthy people across ages. One entry per CDR3 protein, called by TCRdb with MiXCR from the 5' RACE reads. The sample has fewer than 2,000,000 distinct CDR3 sequences, 30% to 40% seen once; the top ten hold 20% to 25%. Sequenced input: blood. These receptors all come from a human donor in good health. The CDR3 runs from the conserved cysteine through the conserved F or W. A D gene is named only where the DNA matches it firmly. Size tells how often a clone was seen (once, few, many) or the class of an expanded clone, and some rows leave it out.

cdr3_length | j_call | clone_size | v_call | d_call | cdr3_aa | cdr3_nt
19 | TRBJ2-3 | few | TRBV5-1 | TRBD1 | CASSSPPGPAGGYTDTQYF | TGCGCCAGCAGCTCTCCCCCTGGGCCGGCAGGGGGCTATACAGATACGCAGTATTTT
16 | TRBJ1-5 | once | TRBV7-8 | NA | CASSLIVTDSWQPQHF | TGTGCCAGCAGCTTAATTGTAACAGACTCATGGCAGCCCCAGCATTTT
14 | TRBJ2-1 | few | TRBV5-1 | TRBD1 | CASSQGQGDNEQFF | TGCGCCAGCAGCCAGGGACAGGGGGATAATGAGCAGTTCTTC
14 | TRBJ1-6 | few | TRBV20-1 | TRBD1 | CSARGRDRDSPLHF | TGCAGTGCTAGAGGCCGGGACAGGGACTCACCCCTCCACTTT
17 | TRBJ2-5 | few | TRBV20-1 | TRBD2 | CSASLSGLAGGPETQYF | TGCAGTGCTAGTCTGTCGGGACTAGCGGGGGGGCCTGAGACCCAGTACTTC
17 | TRBJ1-6 | NA | TRBV15 | NA | CATSRDARVRINSPLHF | TGTGCCACCAGCAGAGATGCGAGGGTCCGCATTAATTCACCCCTCCACTTT
13 | TRBJ2-5 | NA | TRBV20-1 | NA | CSTRDDQRETQYF | TGCAGTACTAGAGATGATCAGCGGGAGACCCAGTACTTC
13 | TRBJ2-7 | few | TRBV7-3 | NA | CASSLMAGSEQYF | TGTGCCAGCAGCTTAATGGCTGGCAGCGAGCAGTACTTC
16 | TRBJ1-2 | NA | TRBV11-2 | NA | CASSLGDYLGNYGYTF | TGTGCCAGCAGCTTAGGAGACTACCTCGGAAACTATGGCTACACCTTC
14 | TRBJ2-7 | NA | TRBV5-4 | NA | CANSFGDGTYEQYF | TGTGCCAACAGCTTTGGGGACGGGACCTACGAGCAGTACTTC
18 | TRBJ2-7 | few | TRBV5-1 | TRBD1 | CASSLVPMTGYFGNEQYF | TGCGCCAGCAGCTTGGTCCCCATGACAGGGTATTTTGGAAACGAGCAGTACTTC
13 | TRBJ2-1 | NA | TRBV7-9 | NA | CASTRPAYNEQFF | TGTGCCAGCACTAGACCTGCCTACAATGAGCAGTTCTTC
14 | TRBJ2-1 | few | TRBV14 | TRBD1 | CASSPQGVVNEQFF | TGTGCCAGCAGCCCCCAGGGGGTGGTCAATGAGCAGTTCTTC
17 | TRBJ2-3 | few | TRBV24-1 | NA | CATSESGLSSSTDTQYF | TGTGCCACCAGTGAATCCGGACTATCCTCTAGCACAGATACGCAGTATTTT
13 | TRBJ2-5 | few | TRBV2 | NA | CASEDPSKETQYF | TGTGCCAGCGAAGATCCCAGCAAAGAGACCCAGTACTTC
14 | TRBJ2-1 | few | TRBV20-1 | NA | CSARPTGRGGEQFF | TGCAGTGCTAGACCAACGGGACGGGGAGGAGAGCAGTTCTTC
16 | TRBJ2-5 | few | TRBV7-9 | NA | CASSSGTEGYQETQYF | TGTGCCAGCAGCTCCGGGACGGAGGGGTACCAAGAGACCCAGTACTTC
19 | TRBJ2-3 | few | TRBV7-6 | TRBD2 | CASSSGLAGILLGTDTQYF | TGTGCCAGCAGCTCGGGACTAGCGGGGATTTTACTTGGGACAGATACGCAGTATTTT
14 | TRBJ1-2 | NA | TRBV29-1 | NA | CSALGAGELYGYTF | TGCAGCGCCCTTGGGGCAGGCGAGTTATATGGCTACACCTTC
14 | TRBJ2-5 | NA | TRBV7-2 | NA | CASSLSLGWGEQYF | TGTGCCAGCAGCTTATCACTAGGCTGGGGGGAGCAGTACTTC
15 | TRBJ1-2 | NA | TRBV7-2 | TRBD1 | CASSSPPGQGSGYTF | TGTGCCAGCAGCTCCCCCCCGGGACAGGGGAGTGGTTACACCTTC
17 | TRBJ1-2 | NA | TRBV28 | NA | CASSASGTLTNNYGYTF | TGTGCCAGCAGTGCCTCCGGGACGCTCACAAATAACTATGGCTACACCTTC
10 | TRBJ2-5 | NA | TRBV20-1 | NA | CSAQQETQYF | TGCAGTGCTCAACAAGAGACCCAGTACTTC
14 | TRBJ2-7 | NA | TRBV20-1 | NA | CSVLPIESSYEQYF | TGCAGTGTCCTTCCCATCGAGAGCTCCTACGAGCAGTACTTC
14 | TRBJ1-2 | once | TRBV6-6 | NA | CAGKPTGSGYGYTF | TGTGCCGGCAAGCCAACGGGGAGCGGCTATGGCTACACCTTC
12 | TRBJ2-3 | once | TRBV20-1 | NA | CSTLATLDTQYF | TGCAGTACTCTGGCTACTCTAGATACGCAGTATTTT
16 | TRBJ2-7 | few | TRBV6-6 | TRBD1 | CASSPRQGARSEEQYF | TGTGCCAGCAGTCCCAGACAGGGGGCGAGATCAGAAGAGCAGTACTTC
16 | TRBJ2-5 | NA | TRBV6-2/TRBV6-3 | NA | CASSFSLAELQETQYF | TGTGCCAGCAGTTTCTCCCTTGCGGAGCTCCAAGAGACCCAGTACTTC
14 | TRBJ2-2 | NA | TRBV12-3/TRBV12-4 | TRBD2 | CASSRTSGPGELFF | TGTGCCAGCAGTCGGACTAGCGGACCCGGGGAGCTGTTTTTT